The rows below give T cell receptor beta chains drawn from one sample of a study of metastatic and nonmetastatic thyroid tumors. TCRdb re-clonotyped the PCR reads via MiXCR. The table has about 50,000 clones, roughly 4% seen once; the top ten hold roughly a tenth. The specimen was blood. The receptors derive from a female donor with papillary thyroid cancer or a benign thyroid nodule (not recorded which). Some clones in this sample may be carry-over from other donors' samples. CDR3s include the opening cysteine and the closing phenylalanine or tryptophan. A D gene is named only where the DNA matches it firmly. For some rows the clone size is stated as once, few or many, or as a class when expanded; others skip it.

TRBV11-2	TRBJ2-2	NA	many	TGTGCCAGCAGCTTAGTTCCCGGGGAGCTGTTTTTT	CASSLVPGELFF
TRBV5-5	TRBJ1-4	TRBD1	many	TGTGCCAGCAGCTTGACCGGGACAGGGGACGAAAAACTGTTTTTT	CASSLTGTGDEKLFF
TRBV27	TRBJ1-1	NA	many	TGTGCCAGCAGTTTCAGCAGGGATGTAGCAGCTTTCTTT	CASSFSRDVAAFF
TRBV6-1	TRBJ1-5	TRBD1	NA	TGTGCCAGCAGTTCGGGACAGAAGAATCAGCCCCAGCATTTT	CASSSGQKNQPQHF
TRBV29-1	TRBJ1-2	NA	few	TGCAGCGTTGGAAACAGGCTACTCTATGGCTACACCTTC	CSVGNRLLYGYTF
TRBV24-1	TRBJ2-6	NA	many	TGTGCCACCAGTGATCCCGATTATGGCTCCGGGGCCAACGTCCTGACTTTC	CATSDPDYGSGANVLTF
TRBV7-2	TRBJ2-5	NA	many	TGTGCCAGCAGCCCATCTCAGGGACTGACGGAGACCCAGTACTTC	CASSPSQGLTETQYF
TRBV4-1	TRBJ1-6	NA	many	TGCGCCAGCAGCCCAGGGAGCTCCTATAATTCACCCCTCCACTTT	CASSPGSSYNSPLHF
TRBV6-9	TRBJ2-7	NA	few	TGCGCCAGCGGAGACACTTCCTACGAGCAGTACTTC	CASGDTSYEQYF
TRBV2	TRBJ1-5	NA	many	TGTGCCAGCAGTGAAGACTGGGATAGCAATCAGCCCCAGCATTTT	CASSEDWDSNQPQHF
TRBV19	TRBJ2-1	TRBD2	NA	TGTGCCAGTAGTATAGGGACTAGCGGGAGCCCTAACAATGAGCAGTTCTTC	CASSIGTSGSPNNEQFF
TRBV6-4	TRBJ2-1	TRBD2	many	TGTGCCAGCAGCCGAGGACTAGCGGGAGCCCCCAATGAGCAGTTCTTC	CASSRGLAGAPNEQFF
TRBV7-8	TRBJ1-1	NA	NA	TGTGCCAGCAGCTTAGAGGACACTGAAGCTTTCTTT	CASSLEDTEAFF
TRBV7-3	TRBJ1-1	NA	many	TGTGCCAGTTCGGGGACACCCGGAGGTGAAGCTTTCTTT	CASSGTPGGEAFF
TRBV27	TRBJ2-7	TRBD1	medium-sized	TGTGCCAGCAGTAGGGGGACAGGGGTCGAGCAGTACTTC	CASSRGTGVEQYF
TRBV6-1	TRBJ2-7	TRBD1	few	TGTGCCAGCAGGGGACAGGGCTCCTACGAGCAGTACTTC	CASRGQGSYEQYF
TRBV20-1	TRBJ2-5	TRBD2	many	TGCAGTGCTAGAGGGTTATGGGAGCGGGAGGGCCTACAGGAGACCCAGTACTTC	CSARGLWEREGLQETQYF
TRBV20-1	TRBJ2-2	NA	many	TGCAGTGCCCCGGTTCCCGGGCGGAGCGCCGGGGAGCTGTTTTTT	CSAPVPGRSAGELFF
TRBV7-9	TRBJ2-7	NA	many	TGTGCCAGCAGCTCGGACCTCGCTAGTAGATACGAGCAGTACTTC	CASSSDLASRYEQYF
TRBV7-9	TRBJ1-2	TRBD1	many	TGTGCCAGCAGCTTTTCGGGACAGGGTGGCTACACCTTC	CASSFSGQGGYTF
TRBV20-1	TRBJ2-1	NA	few	TGCAGTGCTAGAGATACGCCCCTGGACACCTTC	CSARDTPLDTF
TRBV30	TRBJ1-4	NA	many	TGTGCCTGGAGTGGAACAGCAACTAATGAAAAACTGTTTTTT	CAWSGTATNEKLFF
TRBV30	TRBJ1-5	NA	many	TGTGCCTGGAGTTCGGGAGGGAATCAGCCCCAGCATTTT	CAWSSGGNQPQHF
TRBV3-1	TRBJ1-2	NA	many	TGTGCCAGCAGCCAAGATAACAGAAACTATGGCTACACCTTC	CASSQDNRNYGYTF
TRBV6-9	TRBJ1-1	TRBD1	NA	TGTGCCAGCAGTTCGACAGGGCAAAACACTGAAGCTTTCTTT	CASSSTGQNTEAFF
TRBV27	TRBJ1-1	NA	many	TGTGCCAGCAGCTCTAGAGGGGGTTTAATGAACACTGAAGCTTTCTTT	CASSSRGGLMNTEAFF
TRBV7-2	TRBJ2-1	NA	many	TGTGCCAGCAGCTTAGCCCTCGAGCAGTTCTTC	CASSLALEQFF
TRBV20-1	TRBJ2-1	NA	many	TGCAGTCAGGTGGGGAAAGTGAAAAATGAGCAGTTCTTC	CSQVGKVKNEQFF
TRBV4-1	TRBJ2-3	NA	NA	TGCGCCAGCAGCCAAGATAGGACGGCAGGGACAGATACGCAGTATTTT	CASSQDRTAGTDTQYF
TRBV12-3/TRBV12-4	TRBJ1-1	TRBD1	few	TGTGCCAGCAGCCTTGACAGGGTGATCACTGAAGCTTTCTTT	CASSLDRVITEAFF
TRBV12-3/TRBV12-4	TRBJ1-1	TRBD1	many	TGTGCCAGCAGTTTTTGGGACAGAGACACTGAAGCTTTCTTT	CASSFWDRDTEAFF
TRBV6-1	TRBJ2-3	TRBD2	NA	TGTGCCAGCAGTGTTTCTAGCGGTTCCGCTACAGATACGCAGTATTTT	CASSVSSGSATDTQYF
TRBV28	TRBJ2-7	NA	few	TGTGCCAGCATCAGCGGGACAGGCCAAAACTACGAGCAGTACTTC	CASISGTGQNYEQYF
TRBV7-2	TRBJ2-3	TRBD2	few	TGTGTCAGCAGCTTAGCGGGAGGTGGGGCCACAGATACGCAGTATTTT	CVSSLAGGGATDTQYF
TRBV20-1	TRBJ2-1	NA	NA	TGCAGTCCCAAAAAAGTGGGGAGCTCCTACAATGAGCACTTCTTC	CSPKKVGSSYNEHFF
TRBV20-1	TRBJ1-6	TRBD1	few	TGCAGTGCTAGCGGACAGGGGGCTCTCCTCTTT	CSASGQGALLF
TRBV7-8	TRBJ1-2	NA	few	TGTGCCAGCAGCTTAGCAGGCCAGGGTACGATTGATTTCTACACCTTC	CASSLAGQGTIDFYTF
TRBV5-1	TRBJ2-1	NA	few	TGCGCCAGCAGCTTGACTAGTTTTACCCTCCCGGGTGAGCAGTTCTTC	CASSLTSFTLPGEQFF
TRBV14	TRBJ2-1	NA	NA	TGCGCCAGCAGCCACGGTGATCCCAATGAGCAGTTCTTC	CASSHGDPNEQFF
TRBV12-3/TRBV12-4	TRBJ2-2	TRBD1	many	TGTGCCAGCAGTTACCTGACAGGGACCGGGGAGCTGTTTTTT	CASSYLTGTGELFF
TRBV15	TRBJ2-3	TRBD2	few	TGTGCCACCAGCAGAGTAGCGGGTGGGGGAACAGATACGCAGTATTTT	CATSRVAGGGTDTQYF
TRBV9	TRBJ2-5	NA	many	TGCGCCAGCAGCCAGACCGGGCTCCAAGAGACCCAGTACTTC	CASSQTGLQETQYF
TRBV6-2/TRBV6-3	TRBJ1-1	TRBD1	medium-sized	TGTGCCAGCATTATAGGGGGCGTGGGCACTGAAGCTTTCTTT	CASIIGGVGTEAFF
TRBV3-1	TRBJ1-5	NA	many	TGTGCCAGCAGCCCCGGCACAGGTGGACAGCCCCAGCATTTT	CASSPGTGGQPQHF
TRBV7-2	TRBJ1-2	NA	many	TGTGCCAGCAGCTTAGACACGGACTATGGCTACACCTTC	CASSLDTDYGYTF
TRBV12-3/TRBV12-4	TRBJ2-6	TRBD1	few	TGTGCCAGCAGTCCCGGGCAGGGGGCGTGGGGGGCCAACGTCCTGACTTTC	CASSPGQGAWGANVLTF
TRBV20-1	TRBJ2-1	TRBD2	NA	TGCAGTGCTAGTAGGACTAGCGGGAACCCTCACTTC	CSASRTSGNPHF
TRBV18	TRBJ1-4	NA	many	TGTGCCAGCTCACCATTGAGAGGCGATAATGAAAAACTGTTTTTT	CASSPLRGDNEKLFF
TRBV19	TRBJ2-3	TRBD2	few	TGTGCCAGTAGGGGCAGCGGGGTAGTCACAGATACGCAGTATTTT	CASRGSGVVTDTQYF
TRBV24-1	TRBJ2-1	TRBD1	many	TGTGCCACCAGTGCGTGGGCCGGGACAGGGGGTGTTGATGAGCAGTTCTTC	CATSAWAGTGGVDEQFF
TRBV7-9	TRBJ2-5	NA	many	TGTGCCAGCAGCCCAGGCGGCGCTGCCGGTGGAGAGACCCAGTACTTC	CASSPGGAAGGETQYF
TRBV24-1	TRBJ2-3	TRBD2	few	TGTGCCACCAGTGAGACTAGCGGGAGGGTTACAGATACGCAGTATTTT	CATSETSGRVTDTQYF
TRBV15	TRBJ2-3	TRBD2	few	TGTGCCACCAGCAACCCTCCGGGAAGCGGGAGAACAGATACGCAGTATTTT	CATSNPPGSGRTDTQYF
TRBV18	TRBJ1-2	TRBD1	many	TGTGCCAGCTCACCAGGGACAGGGGCCCATGGCTACACCTTC	CASSPGTGAHGYTF
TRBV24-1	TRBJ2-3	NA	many	TGTGCCACCAGCCTAAGTAAGGCGGGCACAGATACGCAGTATTTT	CATSLSKAGTDTQYF
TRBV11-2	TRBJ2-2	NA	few	TGTGCCAGTAGCCTCGGGACCACCGGTAACACCGGGGAGCTGTTTTTT	CASSLGTTGNTGELFF
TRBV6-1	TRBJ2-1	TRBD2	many	TGTGCCAGCACCGATGGGACTAGCGGGTACAATGAGCAGTTCTTC	CASTDGTSGYNEQFF